This T cell receptor (beta chain) is drawn from a study of shared clonotypes between healthy human individuals. Germline V gives CDR1 SNHLY, CDR2 FYNNEI. The CDR3 sequence is 14 residues long. V gave up 6 bases and J gave up 15 bases; unmatched junction bases: 12. The assay was carried out at the deep level. Template for every sorted-subset replicate PCR totaled 200 to 250 ng DNA, 30,000 to 35,000 T cell genomes. Data came from immunoSEQ multiplex PCR; TCRdb stores just in-frame clones and leaves some out. The repertoire has roughly 1.5 million clones, 95% to 99% of them found once; the top ten carry 0.4% to 0.55%. About this clone: No antigen is known for it.

Notes on the study in general: Generally, estimated richness proved larger in naive subsets than it did in memory subsets. Sampling covered nothing but blood. Tissue TCR repertoires likely differ from those found in blood.

Sequenced material: naive CD4+ T cells sorted from blood. Subset here: CD45RA+ positively selected. The TCR originated in a young man in good health. The chain combines TRBV2 with TRBJ2-1, with 12 positions matching TRBD2. CDR3 region: CASRPTSGGMSGFF. CDR3 nucleotides: TGTGCCAGCAGGCCGACTAGCGGGGGAATGAGTGGGTTCTTC.